This T cell receptor (beta chain) was observed in a study of cytomegalovirus exposure and HLA in healthy donors. Overall study findings and caveats: Many donors shared some public TCRs, even though most TCR sequences were rare. When the data were analyzed later, several of the most significant clusters appeared to be linked to common viral pathogens. The authors reported that TCR beta sequences could predict HLA-A and HLA-B alleles. These predictions were accurate for most subjects in the first cohort.

Concerning this clone itself: Its target is not known.

PCR primers comprised 60 Vbeta and 13 Jbeta primers. Produced via immunoSEQ multiplex PCR; TCRdb's table is partial and in-frame only. The sample shows 150,000 to 200,000 clones, around 80% of them seen only once. V was shortened by 4 bases and J by 10 bases, with 18 bases between the two germline ends. The CDR3 has 15 residues. Germline CDR1 reads SGHRS; CDR2 reads YFSETQ. The sequenced sample consisted of PBMCs. This rearrangement joins TRBV5-1 to TRBJ1-6; possibly TRBD1 for D (6 bases). The receptor was isolated from a young woman in good health and CMV-seropositive. The CDR3 coding sequence is TGCGCCAGCAGCCCCTGGGCGGGGGCGCGATCACCCCTCCACTTT. Translated, it gives CASSPWAGARSPLHF.